The 15 T cell receptor beta chains listed next were all sequenced from one sample in a study of beta chain features in type 1 diabetes. Expressed TCRB transcripts were sequenced because the entire RNA isolate underwent reverse transcription. Method: immunoSEQ multiplex PCR; TCRdb's copy keeps in-frame clones and lacks some. The sample holds some 180,000 clones, approximately 13% seen once. Specimen: central memory CD4+ T cells from blood. These receptors all stem from a woman under 30 in good health.

The chain combines TRBV5-4 with TRBJ2-5; 10 bases line up with TRBD2. The CDR3 loop spans 15 amino acids. The junction had 7 bases not matched to a gene; V was cut back by 4 bases and J by 4 bases. The V gene's germline CDR1 is SGHNT and CDR2 YYREEE (reference sequence). CDR3 bases: TGTGCCAGCAGCATTTGGACTAGCGGTACAGAGACCCAGTACTTC. Its protein is CASSIWTSGTETQYF.

This clone was seen once. The chain recombines TRBV19 with TRBJ1-1, with TRBD1 matching over 9 bases. The V and J ends lost 6 bases and 2 bases, in that order; junction bases with no gene match: 10. The CDR3 totals 16 residues. Germline CDR1 reads LNHDA; CDR2 reads SQIVND (reference sequence). CDR3 loop: CASSDGQGTENTEAFF. The CDR3 DNA follows: TGTGCCAGTAGCGACGGACAGGGGACGGAAAACACTGAAGCTTTCTTT.

The chain couples TRBV18 to TRBJ1-4, with D tentatively TRBD1 (5 bases). CDR3 length: 15 residues. In germline, CDR1 is KGHSH, CDR2 LQKENI. The V gene lost 6 bases and the J gene lost 7 bases, with 18 bases spanning the gap. CDR3 bases: TGTGCCAGCTCCCCCGGGAGGGGAGGCGGTGAAAAACTGTTTTTT. The encoded protein is CASSPGRGGGEKLFF.

This clone was seen a handful of times. The chain recombines TRBV25-1 with TRBJ2-3; no reliable D call. Germline-derived CDR1 and CDR2 are MGHDK and SYGVNS. Trimming took 6 bases from V and 0 from J, leaving 13 bases between them. CDR3 length equals 15 residues. CDR3 in DNA: TGTGCCAGCAGCGCGAGGAGCGCCAGCACAGATACGCAGTATTTT. The encoded protein is CASSARSASTDTQYF.

The chain combines TRBV9 with TRBJ2-4; 8 bases line up with TRBD2. V lost 0 bases, J lost 4 bases, and 15 bases stayed unmatched. The CDR3 length is 19 residues. Germline V gene data show CDR1 as SGDLS and CDR2 as YYNGEE. The CDR3 DNA reads as TGTGCCAGCAGCGTAGAAGCGACTCCCGGGACTAGGGTTAAAAACATTCAGTACTTC. Its translation: CASSVEATPGTRVKNIQYF.

This rearrangement joins TRBV5-4 to TRBJ2-5; D not resolved. The V gene's germline CDR1 is SGHNT and CDR2 YYREEE (reference sequence). V was clipped by 4 bases and J by 3 bases, with 13 bases between them. This CDR3 is 14 amino acids long. CDR3 loop: CASSPTSIKETQYF. CDR3 sequence (DNA): TGTGCCAGCAGCCCCACATCCATCAAAGAGACCCAGTACTTC.

This clone showed up just a few times. The genes are TRBV2 and TRBJ2-7, with 15 positions matching TRBD2. Germline V gives CDR1 SNHLY, CDR2 FYNNEI. The CDR3 has 20 residues. The trim removed 0 bases at V and 5 bases at J, leaving 14 bases unmatched. This chain's CDR3 is CASSEARDRGLAGGGDEQYF. The CDR3 DNA reads as TGTGCCAGCAGTGAAGCCCGGGACAGGGGACTAGCGGGAGGTGGCGACGAGCAGTACTTC.

The chain links TRBV19 to TRBJ2-1; D remains unclear. The CDR3 spans 15 residues. V lost 3 bases and J 2 bases, leaving 11 bases between the germline ends. Germline lookup yields CDR1 LNHDA and CDR2 SQIVND (reference sequence). CDR3 protein: CASSMGSRTYNEQFF. CDR3 nucleotide sequence: TGTGCCAGTAGTATGGGTAGCCGGACCTACAATGAGCAGTTCTTC.

CDR3 in amino acids: CASSQAEFQETQYF. The CDR3 nucleotides are TGCGCCAGCAGCCAAGCGGAGTTCCAAGAGACCCAGTACTTC. The V gene is TRBV4-1, the J gene TRBJ2-5, with D unresolved. Germline V gives CDR1 MGHRA, CDR2 YSYEKL. Trimming took 1 base from V and 1 from J, leaving 7 bases between them. The CDR3 spans 14 residues.

This chain links TRBV25-1 with TRBJ2-1; 8 nucleotides line up with TRBD2. Germline CDR1 is MGHDK and CDR2 is SYGVNS. This CDR3 region has 14 residues. The V segment lost 4 bases and the J segment 9 bases; nucleotides outside the gene matches: 8. The CDR3 DNA reads as TGTGCCAGCAGTGGGGCGGGAGGCGTAATTGAGCAGTTCTTC. Its translation is CASSGAGGVIEQFF.

This chain joins TRBV6-5 and TRBJ1-3, with D possibly matching TRBD1 (6 bases). Trimming took off 7 bases at V and 2 bases at J, with 15 bases between the two ends. The germline V gene has CDR1 MNHEY and CDR2 SVGAGI. This CDR3 contains 15 residues. This CDR3 reads CASTARTAPGNTIYF. The CDR3, as DNA: TGTGCCAGCACCGCCAGGACAGCTCCTGGAAACACCATATATTTT.

The chain combines TRBV28 with TRBJ2-3; TRBD2 matches at 7 bases. The CDR3 spans 16 residues. V shed 4 bases, J shed 6 bases, and the junction held 13 bases outside the gene matches. The germline gives CDR1 MDHEN, CDR2 SYDVKM. The CDR3 coding sequence is TGTGCCAGCAGTTGGGGGGGAGCGGCGGGGATGGATACGCAGTATTTT. Translated: CASSWGGAAGMDTQYF.

This clone occurred a few times. The CDR3 DNA reads as TGTGCCAGCAGCTTTAGCGGGAGTTATCAAGAGACCCAGTACTTC. Encoded protein: CASSFSGSYQETQYF. The J gene is TRBJ2-5, the V gene TRBV7-3, with 9 bases identical to TRBD2. Germline V CDR1 and CDR2: SGHTA, FQGTGA. This CDR3 has 15 amino acids. V dropped 3 bases and J dropped 2; count of bases not matched to a gene: 4.

The rearrangement links TRBV13 to TRBJ2-2, with 11 bases that match TRBD2. The trim removed 4 bases at V and 3 bases at J, leaving 4 bases unmatched. This CDR3 is 16 amino acids long. Germline lookup yields CDR1 PRHDT and CDR2 FYEKMQ (reference sequence). The CDR3 region is CASSSRLAGHTGELFF. In nucleotides, the CDR3 is TGTGCCAGCAGCTCGAGACTAGCGGGACACACCGGGGAGCTGTTTTTT.

The rearrangement uses TRBV4-1 and TRBJ1-1; a weak D match, TRBD1 (6 bases). The germline V gene has CDR1 MGHRA and CDR2 YSYEKL. The CDR3 covers 16 residues. V was cut by 3 bases and J by 5 bases, with 19 bases left in between. DNA for the CDR3: TGCGCCAGCAGCCACCACGTACAGGGAAGAGGAACTGAAGCTTTCTTT. As protein: CASSHHVQGRGTEAFF.